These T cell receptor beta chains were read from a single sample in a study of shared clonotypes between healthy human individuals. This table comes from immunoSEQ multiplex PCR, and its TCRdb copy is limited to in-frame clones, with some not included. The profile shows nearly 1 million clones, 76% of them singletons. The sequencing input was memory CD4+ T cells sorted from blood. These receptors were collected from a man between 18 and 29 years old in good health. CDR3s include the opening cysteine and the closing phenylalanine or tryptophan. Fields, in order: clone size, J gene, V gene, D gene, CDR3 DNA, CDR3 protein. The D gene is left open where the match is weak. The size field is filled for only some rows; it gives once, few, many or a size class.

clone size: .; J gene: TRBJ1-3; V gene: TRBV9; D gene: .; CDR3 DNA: TGTGCCAGCAGCGCCGGGGTTGAGGGAAACACCATATATTTT; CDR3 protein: CASSAGVEGNTIYF
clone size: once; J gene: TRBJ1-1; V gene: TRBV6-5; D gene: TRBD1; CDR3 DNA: TGTGCCAGCAGGAGGGACAGGGGGAACACTGAAGCTTTCTTT; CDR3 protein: CASRRDRGNTEAFF
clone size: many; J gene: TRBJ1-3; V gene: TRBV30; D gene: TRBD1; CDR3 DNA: TGTGCCTGGGAGAGCGGGACAGGGGGAAGAAACACCATATATTTT; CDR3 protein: CAWESGTGGRNTIYF
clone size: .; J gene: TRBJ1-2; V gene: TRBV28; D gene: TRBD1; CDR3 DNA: TGTGCCAGCAGTCTCGGGACAGCCATCTATGGCTACACCTTC; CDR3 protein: CASSLGTAIYGYTF
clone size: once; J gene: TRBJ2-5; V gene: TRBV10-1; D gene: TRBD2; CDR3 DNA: TGCGCCAGCAGTGCTGGGACTAGCGGGGCCCAGGGGACCCAGTACTTC; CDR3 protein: CASSAGTSGAQGTQYF
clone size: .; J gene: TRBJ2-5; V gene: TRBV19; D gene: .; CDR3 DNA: TGTGCCAGTAGTATTTCAGGGTCCCTTTCTCAAGAGACCCAGTACTTC; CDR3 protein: CASSISGSLSQETQYF
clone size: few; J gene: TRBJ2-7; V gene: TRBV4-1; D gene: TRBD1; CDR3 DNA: TGCGCCAGCAGCCAAGATCTGGGCAGGGGGTCCTACGAGCAGTACTTC; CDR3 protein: CASSQDLGRGSYEQYF
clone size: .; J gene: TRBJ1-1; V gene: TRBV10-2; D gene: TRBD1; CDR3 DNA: TGCGCCAGCAGTGGACAGGGAGAGGGCACTGAAGCTTTCTTT; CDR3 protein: CASSGQGEGTEAFF
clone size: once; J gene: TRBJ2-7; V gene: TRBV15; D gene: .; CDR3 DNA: TGTGCCACCAGCAGGAAAGTACAGGGGACTGGGGGCGAGCAGTACTTC; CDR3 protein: CATSRKVQGTGGEQYF
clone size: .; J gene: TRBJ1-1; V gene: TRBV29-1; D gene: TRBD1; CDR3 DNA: TGCAGCGTGAAACGACAGGGGATTAACACTGAAGCTTTCTTT; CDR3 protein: CSVKRQGINTEAFF
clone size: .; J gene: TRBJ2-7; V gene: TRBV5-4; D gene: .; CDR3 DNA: TGTGCCAGCAGCTTGGGACTAGGGACTTACGAGCAGTACTTC; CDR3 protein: CASSLGLGTYEQYF
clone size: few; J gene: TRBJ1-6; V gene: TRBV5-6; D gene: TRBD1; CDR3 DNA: TGTGCCAGCAGCTTGGGCAGGGGGTATAATTCACCCCTCCACTTT; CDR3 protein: CASSLGRGYNSPLHF
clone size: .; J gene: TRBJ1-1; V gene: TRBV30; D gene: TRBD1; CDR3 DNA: TGTGCCTGGAAGGGCAGGGGGCGCAACACTGAAGCTTTCTTT; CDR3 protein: CAWKGRGRNTEAFF
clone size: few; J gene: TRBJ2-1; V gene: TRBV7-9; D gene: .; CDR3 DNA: TGTGCCAGCAGCCCGTACAATGAGCAGTTCTTC; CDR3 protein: CASSPYNEQFF
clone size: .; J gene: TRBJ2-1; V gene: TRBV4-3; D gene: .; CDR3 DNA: TGCGCCAGCAGCCTAAGCGACCAGGGAAGCAATGAGCAGTTCTTC; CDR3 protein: CASSLSDQGSNEQFF
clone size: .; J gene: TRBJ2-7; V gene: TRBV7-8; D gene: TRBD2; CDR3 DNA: TGTGCCAGCAGCCCATCGGGGGGGAGGTACGAGCAGTACTTC; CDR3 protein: CASSPSGGRYEQYF
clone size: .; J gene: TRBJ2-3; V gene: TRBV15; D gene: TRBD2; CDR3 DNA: TGTGCCACCAGCGGCCAAGCGGGAGGGTATACAGATACGCAGTATTTT; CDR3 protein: CATSGQAGGYTDTQYF
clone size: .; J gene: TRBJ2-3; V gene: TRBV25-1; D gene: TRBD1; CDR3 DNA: TGTGCCAGCAGTGAATTTTCAGGGGGACCCACAGATACGCAGTATTTT; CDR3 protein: CASSEFSGGPTDTQYF
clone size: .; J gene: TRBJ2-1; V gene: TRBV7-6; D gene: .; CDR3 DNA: TGTGCCAGCAGCCTAGCATCCCGAGGGTACAATGAGCAGTTCTTC; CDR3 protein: CASSLASRGYNEQFF
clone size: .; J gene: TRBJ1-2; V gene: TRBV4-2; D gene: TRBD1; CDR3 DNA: TGTGCCAGCAGCGCGCCGGGACAGGGACGCGGCTACACCTTC; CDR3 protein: CASSAPGQGRGYTF
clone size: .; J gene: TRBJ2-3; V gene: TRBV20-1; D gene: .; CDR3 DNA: TGCAGTCCTACCACAGATACGCAGTATTTT; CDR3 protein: CSPTTDTQYF
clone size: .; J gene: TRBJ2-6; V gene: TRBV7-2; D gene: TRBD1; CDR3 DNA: TGTGCCAGCAGCCCTACAGGGGGCGCCGGGGCCAACGTCCTGACTTTC; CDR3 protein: CASSPTGGAGANVLTF
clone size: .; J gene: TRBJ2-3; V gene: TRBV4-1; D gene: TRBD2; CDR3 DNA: TGCGCCAGCAGCCTGTGGGGGGGGAGCACAGATACGCAGTATTTT; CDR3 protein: CASSLWGGSTDTQYF
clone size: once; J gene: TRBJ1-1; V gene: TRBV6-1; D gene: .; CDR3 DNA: TGTGCCAGCAGTGAAAGGGGGACTGGAGCTTTCTTT; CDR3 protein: CASSERGTGAFF
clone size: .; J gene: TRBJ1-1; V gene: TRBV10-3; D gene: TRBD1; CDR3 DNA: TGTGCCATCAGGGGGACAGGCACCCCCTCGAACACTGAAGCTTTCTTT; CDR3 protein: CAIRGTGTPSNTEAFF
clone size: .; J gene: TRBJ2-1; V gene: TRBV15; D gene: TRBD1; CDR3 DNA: TGTGCCACCAGCCGAACAGGGGATTACAATGAGCAGTTCTTC; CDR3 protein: CATSRTGDYNEQFF
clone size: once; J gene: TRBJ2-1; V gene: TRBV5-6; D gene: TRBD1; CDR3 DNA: TGTGCCAGCAGTCCCCGGGACAGGGCCTACAATGAGCAGTTCTTC; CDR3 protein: CASSPRDRAYNEQFF
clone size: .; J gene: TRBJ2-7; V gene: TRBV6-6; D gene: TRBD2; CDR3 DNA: TGTGCCAGCAGTTACTCGGGAGGGAGCTCCTACGAGCAGTACTTC; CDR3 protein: CASSYSGGSSYEQYF
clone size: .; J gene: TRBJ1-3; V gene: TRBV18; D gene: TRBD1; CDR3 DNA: TGTGCCAGCTCACCTCAGGGGGGAAACTCTGGAAACACCATATATTTT; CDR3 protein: CASSPQGGNSGNTIYF
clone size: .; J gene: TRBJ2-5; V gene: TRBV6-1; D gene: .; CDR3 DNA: TGTGCCAGCAGTGAAGGGGGTAAGGGGGAGACCCAGTACTTC; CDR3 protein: CASSEGGKGETQYF
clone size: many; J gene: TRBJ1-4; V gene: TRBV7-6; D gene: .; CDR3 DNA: TGTGCCAGCAGCTTATCCGGAGGGAACGGTGAAAAACTGTTTTTT; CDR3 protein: CASSLSGGNGEKLFF